Listed below are T cell receptor beta chains from one sample, sequenced in a study of T cell repertoires in cytomegalovirus infection. Their antigens remain unidentified. Via MiXCR, TCRdb re-called the reads, giving one row per CDR3 protein. Found here are hundreds of thousands of distinct CDR3 sequences, around a third of them singletons; the top ten hold roughly 20%. Sequencing used cultured PBMCs, obtained from culture after CMV antigen stimulation. The receptors were sampled from a human donor in good health (CMV status not recorded). Some clones in this sample may be carry-over from other donors' samples. Both conserved end residues are part of each CDR3. A D gene is named only where the DNA matches it firmly. Clone size is not always given. Where it is, it says once, few, many or a class for expanded clones.

V gene,CDR3 length,J gene,clone size,D gene,CDR3 protein,CDR3 DNA
TRBV6-1,15,TRBJ2-1,NA,NA,CASSPTRVHGNEQFF,TGTGCCAGCAGTCCGACCAGGGTCCATGGGAATGAGCAGTTCTTC
TRBV12-3/TRBV12-4,14,TRBJ1-2,few,NA,CASMITFPSYGYTF,TGTGCCAGCATGATAACGTTCCCTTCCTATGGCTACACCTTC
TRBV4-1,17,TRBJ1-5,NA,NA,CASSQEEFGGRGQPQHF,TGCGCCAGCAGCCAAGAGGAATTCGGGGGCAGAGGTCAGCCCCAGCATTTT
TRBV6-5,18,TRBJ2-1,NA,TRBD2,CASSYSFTSGRLVNEQFF,TGTGCCAGCAGTTACTCTTTTACTAGCGGGAGGTTAGTGAATGAGCAGTTCTTC
TRBV2,16,TRBJ1-6,many,NA,CASSKNRVAGARPLHF,TGTGCCAGCAGTAAGAACAGGGTCGCGGGGGCGCGACCCCTCCACTTT
TRBV19,13,TRBJ1-5,NA,TRBD1,CASQDRGFQPQHF,TGTGCCAGTCAGGACAGGGGGTTTCAGCCCCAGCATTTT
TRBV7-2,15,TRBJ2-7,many,TRBD2,CASSLVAGPYYEQYF,TGTGCCAGCAGCTTAGTAGCGGGTCCTTACTACGAGCAGTACTTC
TRBV6-6,15,TRBJ1-5,NA,NA,CASGSSGAGNQPQHF,TGTGCCAGTGGTTCATCGGGGGCTGGCAATCAGCCCCAGCATTTT
TRBV5-6,16,TRBJ1-1,NA,NA,CASSSALNGRRTEAFF,TGTGCCAGCAGCTCCGCATTAAACGGGCGACGCACTGAAGCTTTCTTT
TRBV7-8,19,TRBJ2-3,many,TRBD2,CASSFSLAGGSFHTDTQYF,TGTGCCAGCAGCTTTTCTCTAGCGGGAGGAAGCTTCCACACAGATACGCAGTATTTT
TRBV19,15,TRBJ2-1,few,NA,CASSAWSPHEGEQFF,TGTGCCAGTAGTGCCTGGAGCCCCCACGAGGGAGAGCAGTTCTTC
TRBV7-2,15,TRBJ2-3,many,TRBD2,CASSPSGGRTDTQYF,TGTGCCAGCAGCCCGAGCGGGGGTCGCACAGATACGCAGTATTTT
TRBV12-3/TRBV12-4,14,TRBJ1-5,NA,NA,CASRGEALNQPQHF,TGTGCCAGCAGGGGGGAGGCGCTCAATCAGCCCCAGCATTTT
TRBV7-2,15,TRBJ1-6,NA,NA,CASSLGGLANSPLHF,TGTGCCAGCAGCTTAGGTGGCCTGGCGAATTCACCCCTCCACTTT
TRBV6-2/TRBV6-3,15,TRBJ1-6,few,NA,CASSYSAGADSPLHF,TGTGCCAGCAGTTACTCGGCTGGGGCGGACTCACCCCTCCACTTT
TRBV7-2,14,TRBJ1-5,many,NA,CASSLSPVPEPQHF,TGTGCCAGCAGCTTATCCCCCGTCCCGGAGCCCCAGCATTTT
TRBV4-2,17,TRBJ2-3,NA,NA,CASSQGTTAGPTDTQYF,TGTGCCAGCAGCCAAGGTACGACAGCCGGACCAACAGATACGCAGTATTTT
TRBV28,17,TRBJ1-3,many,TRBD1,CATQDRRAGFSGNTIYF,TGTGCCACCCAGGACAGGCGCGCGGGGTTCTCTGGAAACACCATATATTTT
TRBV11-2,16,TRBJ2-7,many,NA,CASSPSWAGRSYEQYF,TGTGCCAGCAGCCCCAGTTGGGCTGGGAGATCCTACGAGCAGTACTTC
TRBV15,13,TRBJ1-1,few,NA,CATSGGLFTEAFF,TGTGCCACCAGCGGGGGGTTGTTCACTGAAGCTTTCTTT
TRBV7-2,15,TRBJ2-3,many,TRBD2,CASRDSGRAGDTQYF,TGTGCCAGCAGGGATAGCGGGAGGGCCGGTGATACGCAGTATTTT
TRBV6-5,16,TRBJ2-7,NA,TRBD1,CASRWAGTGVGYEQYF,TGTGCCAGCAGATGGGCCGGGACAGGGGTGGGGTACGAGCAGTACTTC
TRBV2,13,TRBJ2-3,few,TRBD1,CATNRGTTDTQYF,TGTGCCACCAACAGGGGGACCACAGATACGCAGTATTTT
TRBV7-6,15,TRBJ2-7,many,NA,CASSSAGALSYEQYF,TGTGCCAGCAGCTCGGCGGGGGCCTTGTCCTACGAGCAGTACTTC
TRBV7-4,12,TRBJ1-1,NA,NA,CASGGRHTEAFF,TGTGCCTCGGGGGGTAGGCACACTGAAGCTTTCTTT
TRBV19,13,TRBJ2-1,NA,NA,CASRRLQDNEQFF,TGTGCCAGTAGGAGGCTTCAAGACAATGAGCAGTTCTTC
TRBV6-5,17,TRBJ2-2,few,NA,CASSYFRTGELMGELFF,TGTGCCAGCAGTTACTTCCGAACAGGCGAATTAATGGGGGAGCTGTTTTTT
TRBV7-2,15,TRBJ2-1,many,NA,CASSLVAARGDEQFF,TGTGCCAGCAGCTTAGTTGCGGCAAGGGGGGATGAGCAGTTCTTC
TRBV7-2,16,TRBJ2-7,many,TRBD1,CASSLVAGQESYEQYF,TGTGCCAGCAGCTTAGTCGCAGGACAGGAGTCCTACGAGCAGTACTTC
TRBV19,14,TRBJ2-2,NA,NA,CASGAGGAAGELFF,TGTGCCAGTGGAGCGGGCGGGGCCGCCGGGGAGCTGTTTTTT
TRBV7-6,12,TRBJ2-7,many,NA,CASSLDGGEQYF,TGTGCCAGCAGCTTAGACGGTGGGGAGCAGTACTTC
TRBV7-8,16,TRBJ2-2,many,TRBD2,CASIRTRIRGAGELFF,TGTGCCAGCATTAGGACTAGGATTCGCGGGGCTGGGGAGCTGTTTTTT
TRBV12-5,14,TRBJ1-5,NA,NA,CASGLRQSNQPQHF,TGTGCTAGTGGTTTGAGGCAGAGCAATCAGCCCCAGCATTTT
TRBV5-4,16,TRBJ1-6,few,TRBD1,CASSLGDSIYNSPLHF,TGTGCCAGCAGCCTAGGGGACAGTATCTATAATTCACCCCTCCACTTT
TRBV5-1,13,TRBJ2-7,few,TRBD1,CASSRRGSYEQYF,TGCGCCAGCAGCCGCAGGGGGTCCTACGAGCAGTACTTC
TRBV27,14,TRBJ2-5,few,NA,CASSPGLPVETQYF,TGTGCCAGCAGTCCGGGACTTCCGGTAGAGACCCAGTACTTC
TRBV6-6,13,TRBJ1-4,NA,NA,CAGAGGPNEKLFF,TGTGCCGGGGCAGGAGGGCCTAATGAAAAACTGTTTTTT
TRBV7-8,15,TRBJ2-7,few,NA,CASSLAGIPHYEQYF,TGTGCCAGCAGCTTAGCAGGGATCCCTCACTACGAGCAGTACTTC
TRBV7-9,13,TRBJ2-7,NA,NA,CASSSTEFYEQYF,TGTGCCAGCAGCTCGACAGAGTTTTACGAGCAGTACTTC
TRBV5-4,13,TRBJ2-1,NA,NA,CASSLNSKGEQFF,TGTGCCAGCAGCTTGAATTCAAAGGGTGAGCAGTTCTTC
TRBV20-1,15,TRBJ1-3,NA,NA,CSARDNRNSGNTIYF,TGCAGTGCTAGAGATAACAGAAACTCTGGAAACACCATATATTTT
TRBV20-1,14,TRBJ1-1,few,NA,CSARRLDLNTEAFF,TGCAGTGCTAGGAGGCTCGACTTGAACACTGAAGCTTTCTTT
TRBV27,14,TRBJ2-2,few,NA,CASAFGGHAGELFF,TGTGCCAGCGCCTTCGGGGGGCACGCCGGGGAGCTGTTTTTT
TRBV18,13,TRBJ2-7,NA,NA,CASSPGPLREQYF,TGTGCCAGCTCACCGGGGCCGCTGCGTGAGCAGTACTTC
TRBV12-3/TRBV12-4,13,TRBJ1-2,few,NA,CASARGGNYGYTF,TGTGCCAGCGCCCGGGGGGGGAACTATGGCTACACCTTC
TRBV7-2,15,TRBJ2-3,many,NA,CASSLAQGSGDTQYF,TGTGCCAGCAGCTTAGCGCAAGGGTCGGGAGATACGCAGTATTTT
TRBV7-2,11,TRBJ1-2,many,NA,CASSSFYGYTF,TGTGCCAGCAGCTCTTTCTACGGCTACACCTTC
TRBV27,15,TRBJ1-2,NA,NA,CASSLWAGQNYGYTF,TGTGCCAGCAGTTTATGGGCAGGGCAGAACTATGGCTACACCTTC
TRBV7-2,12,TRBJ2-7,many,NA,CASSLVGTEQYF,TGTGCCAGCAGTTTAGTGGGGACCGAGCAGTACTTC
TRBV5-6,15,TRBJ1-6,NA,NA,CASSQQSSYNSPLHF,TGTGCCAGCAGCCAACAGAGCTCCTATAATTCACCCCTCCACTTT
TRBV30,13,TRBJ1-6,NA,TRBD1,CAWSGQGDSPLHF,TGTGCCTGGAGTGGACAGGGAGATTCACCCCTCCACTTT
TRBV11-2,17,TRBJ1-4,NA,NA,CASTRRGGLATNEKLFF,TGTGCCAGCACCAGACGGGGGGGGCTGGCGACTAATGAAAAACTGTTTTTT
TRBV20-1,14,TRBJ2-5,NA,NA,CSARVERPPETQYF,TGCAGTGCTAGAGTCGAGCGCCCCCCAGAGACCCAGTACTTC
TRBV7-2,13,TRBJ2-7,many,NA,CASSLGHPGEQYF,TGTGCCAGCAGCTTGGGTCACCCAGGCGAGCAGTACTTC
TRBV2,17,TRBJ2-7,NA,TRBD2,CASSYTRLAGNWGEQYF,TGTGCCAGCAGCTATACCAGACTAGCGGGTAACTGGGGCGAGCAGTACTTC
TRBV3-1,14,TRBJ2-7,NA,NA,CASSQVVLGSEQYF,TGTGCCAGCAGCCAGGTGGTCTTGGGCAGCGAGCAGTACTTC
TRBV15,12,TRBJ2-1,NA,NA,CATSPLAGEQFF,TGTGCCACCAGCCCGCTAGCTGGGGAGCAGTTCTTC
TRBV12-3/TRBV12-4,13,TRBJ2-5,few,TRBD1,CASRPGQGETQYF,TGTGCCAGCAGACCGGGACAGGGCGAGACCCAGTACTTC
TRBV19,15,TRBJ1-2,few,NA,CASSPGDRQPYGYTF,TGTGCCAGTAGCCCGGGAGACCGTCAACCCTATGGCTACACCTTC